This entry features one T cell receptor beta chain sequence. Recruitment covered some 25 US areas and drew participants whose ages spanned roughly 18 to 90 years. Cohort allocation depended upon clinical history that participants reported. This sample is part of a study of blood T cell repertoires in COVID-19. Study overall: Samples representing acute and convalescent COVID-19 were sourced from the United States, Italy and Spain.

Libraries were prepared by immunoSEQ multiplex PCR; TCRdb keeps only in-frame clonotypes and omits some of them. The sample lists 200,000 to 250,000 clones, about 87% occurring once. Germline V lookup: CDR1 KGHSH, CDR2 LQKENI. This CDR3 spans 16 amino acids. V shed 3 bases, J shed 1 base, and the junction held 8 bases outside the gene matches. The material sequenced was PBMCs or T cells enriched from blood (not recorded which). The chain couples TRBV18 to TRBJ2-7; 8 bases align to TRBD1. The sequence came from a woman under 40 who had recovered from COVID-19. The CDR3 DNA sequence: TGTGCCAGCTCACCCTCGTTGGACAGGGAATCCTACGAGCAGTACTTC. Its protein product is CASSPSLDRESYEQYF.